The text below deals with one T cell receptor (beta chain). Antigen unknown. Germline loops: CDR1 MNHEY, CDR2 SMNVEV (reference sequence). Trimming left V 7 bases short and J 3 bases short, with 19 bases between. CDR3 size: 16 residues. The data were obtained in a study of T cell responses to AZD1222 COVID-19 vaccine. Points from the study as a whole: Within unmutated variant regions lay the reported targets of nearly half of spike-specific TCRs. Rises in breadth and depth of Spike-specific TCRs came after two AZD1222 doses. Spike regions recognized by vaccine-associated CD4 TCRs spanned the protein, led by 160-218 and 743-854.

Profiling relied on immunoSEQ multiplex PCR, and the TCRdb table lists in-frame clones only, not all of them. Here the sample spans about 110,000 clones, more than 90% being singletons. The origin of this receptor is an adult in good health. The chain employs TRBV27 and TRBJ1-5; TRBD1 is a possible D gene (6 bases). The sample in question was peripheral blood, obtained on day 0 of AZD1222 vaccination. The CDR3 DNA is TGTGCCAGCAACCACGTGGGGGGCCCCAACAATCAGCCCCAGCATTTT. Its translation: CASNHVGGPNNQPQHF.